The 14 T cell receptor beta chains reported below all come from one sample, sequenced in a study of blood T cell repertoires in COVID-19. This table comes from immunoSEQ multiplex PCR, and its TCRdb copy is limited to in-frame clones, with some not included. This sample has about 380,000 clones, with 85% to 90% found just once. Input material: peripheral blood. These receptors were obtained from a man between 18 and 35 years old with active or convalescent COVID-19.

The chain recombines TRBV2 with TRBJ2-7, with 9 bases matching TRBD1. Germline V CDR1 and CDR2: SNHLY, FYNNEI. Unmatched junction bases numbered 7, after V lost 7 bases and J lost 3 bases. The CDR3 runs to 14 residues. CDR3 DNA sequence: TGTGCCAGCACCAGGACAGGGGAGTTCTACGAGCAGTACTTC. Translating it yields CASTRTGEFYEQYF.

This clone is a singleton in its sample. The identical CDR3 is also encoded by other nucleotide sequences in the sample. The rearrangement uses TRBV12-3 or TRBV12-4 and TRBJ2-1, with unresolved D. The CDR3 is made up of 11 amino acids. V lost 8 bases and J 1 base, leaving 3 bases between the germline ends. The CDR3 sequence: CASSSYNEQFF. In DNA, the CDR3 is TGTGCCAGCTCATCCTACAATGAGCAGTTCTTC.

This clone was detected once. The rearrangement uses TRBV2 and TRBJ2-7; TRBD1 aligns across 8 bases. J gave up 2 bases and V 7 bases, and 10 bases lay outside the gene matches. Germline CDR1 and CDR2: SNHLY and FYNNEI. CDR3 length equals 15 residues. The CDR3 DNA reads TGTGCCAGCACTGTCGGGACAGGTCAAACCTACGAGCAGTACTTC. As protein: CASTVGTGQTYEQYF.

The CDR3 sequence is CASSPGISYEQYF. The CDR3 DNA is TGTGCCAGCAGCCCCGGGATATCCTACGAGCAGTACTTC. The chain has TRBV6-5 and TRBJ2-7, with D perhaps matching TRBD2 (5 bases). CDR1 and CDR2 from the germline V gene are MNHEY and SVGAGI. CDR3 length equals 13 residues. V gave up 6 bases and J gave up 1 base, with 10 bases separating them.

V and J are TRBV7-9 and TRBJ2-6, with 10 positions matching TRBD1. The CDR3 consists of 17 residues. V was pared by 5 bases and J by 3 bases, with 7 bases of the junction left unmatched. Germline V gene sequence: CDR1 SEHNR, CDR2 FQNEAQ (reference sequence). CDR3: CASSQWTGGHGANVLTF. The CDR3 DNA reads TGTGCCAGCAGCCAATGGACAGGGGGGCATGGGGCCAACGTCCTGACTTTC.

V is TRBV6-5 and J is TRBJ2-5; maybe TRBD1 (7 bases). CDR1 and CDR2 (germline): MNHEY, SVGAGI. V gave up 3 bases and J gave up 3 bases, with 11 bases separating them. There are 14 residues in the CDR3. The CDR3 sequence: CASSYGRGEETQYF. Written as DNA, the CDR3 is TGTGCCAGCAGTTATGGCAGGGGGGAAGAGACCCAGTACTTC.

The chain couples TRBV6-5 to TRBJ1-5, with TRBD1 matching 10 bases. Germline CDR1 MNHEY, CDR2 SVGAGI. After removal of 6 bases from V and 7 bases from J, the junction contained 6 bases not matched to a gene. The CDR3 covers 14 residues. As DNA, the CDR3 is TGTGCCAGCAGCTCAGACAGGGGGCGGCAGCCCCAGCATTTT. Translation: CASSSDRGRQPQHF.

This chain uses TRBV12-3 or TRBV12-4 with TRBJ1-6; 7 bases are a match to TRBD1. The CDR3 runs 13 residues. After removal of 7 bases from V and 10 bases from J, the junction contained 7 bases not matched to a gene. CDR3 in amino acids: CASNDRVGSPLHF. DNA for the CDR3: TGTGCCAGCAATGACAGGGTCGGCTCACCCCTCCACTTT.

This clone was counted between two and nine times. The CDR3 reads CATRTSGVLHSYNEQFF. Here the CDR3 DNA reads TGTGCCACCCGGACTAGCGGGGTGTTGCACTCCTACAATGAGCAGTTCTTC. V usage is TRBV19 and J usage is TRBJ2-1; 12 nucleotides line up with TRBD2. The germline V gene has CDR1 LNHDA and CDR2 SQIVND (reference sequence). Losses at the gene ends were 10 bases for V and 0 bases for J; bases not matched to a gene: 10. The CDR3 is made up of 17 amino acids. The full variable domain, with the rest looked up from reference TRBV19 and TRBJ2-1, is DGGITQSPKYLFRKEGQNVTLSCEQNLNHDAMYWYRQDPGQGLRLIYYSQIVNDFQKGDIAEGYSVSREKKESFPLTVTSAQKNPTAFYLCATRTSGVLHSYNEQFFGPGTRLTVL.

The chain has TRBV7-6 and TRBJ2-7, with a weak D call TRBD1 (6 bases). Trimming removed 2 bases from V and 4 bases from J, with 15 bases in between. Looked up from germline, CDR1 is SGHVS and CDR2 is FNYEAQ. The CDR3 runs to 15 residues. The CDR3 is CASSLYPGEPYEQYF. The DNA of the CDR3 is TGTGCCAGCAGCTTATACCCAGGGGAGCCGTACGAGCAGTACTTC.

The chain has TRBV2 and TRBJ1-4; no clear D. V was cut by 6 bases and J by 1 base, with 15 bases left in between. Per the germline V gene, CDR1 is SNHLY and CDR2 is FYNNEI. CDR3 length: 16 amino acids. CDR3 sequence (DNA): TGTGCCAGCAGATCCGGGTCCAAAGGAACTAATGAAAAACTGTTTTTT. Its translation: CASRSGSKGTNEKLFF.

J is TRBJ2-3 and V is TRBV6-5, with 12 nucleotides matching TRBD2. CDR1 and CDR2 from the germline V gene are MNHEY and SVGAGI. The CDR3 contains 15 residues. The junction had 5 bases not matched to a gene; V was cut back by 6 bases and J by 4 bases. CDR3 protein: CASSRLAGVPDTQYF. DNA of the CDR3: TGTGCCAGCAGCCGACTAGCGGGAGTTCCAGATACGCAGTATTTT.

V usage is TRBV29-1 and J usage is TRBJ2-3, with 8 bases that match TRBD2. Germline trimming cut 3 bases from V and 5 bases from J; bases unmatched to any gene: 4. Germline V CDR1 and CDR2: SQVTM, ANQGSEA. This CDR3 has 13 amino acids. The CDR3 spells CSVDGRAGDTQYF. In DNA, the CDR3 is TGCAGCGTTGACGGGAGGGCCGGAGATACGCAGTATTTT.

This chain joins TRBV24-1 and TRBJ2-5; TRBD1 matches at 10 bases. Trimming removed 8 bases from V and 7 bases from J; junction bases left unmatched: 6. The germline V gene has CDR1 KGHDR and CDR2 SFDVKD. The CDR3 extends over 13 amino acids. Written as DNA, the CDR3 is TGTGCCACCACCGAGGGGGACAGGGGGACCCAGTACTTC. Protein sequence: CATTEGDRGTQYF.